Many counts were recorded for the clone carrying this TCR beta chain. Its target is not known. Every sequencing run returned over 190 million TCR-beta sequences, which were derived from 15-18 subjects. TCRdb ran MiXCR on the 5' RACE reads and lists one entry per CDR3 protein. The table lists roughly 60,000 distinct CDR3 sequences, under 4.5% of them singletons. This entry comes from a study of neurological immune-mediated disorders. Study background: Relapsing-remitting forms accounted for 31 of the 34 multiple sclerosis patients and secondary progressive forms for 3.

Findings and caveats of the study: Patients with HTLV-1-associated myelopathy had the highest level of TCR clonal expansion, whereas patients with multiple sclerosis had the lowest level, falling beneath the level found in healthy controls.

Germline CDR1 reads SGHTA; CDR2 reads FQGTGA. This CDR3 contains 14 residues. Trimming shortened V by 5 bases and J by 4 bases, and 9 bases separated the two germline ends. V usage is TRBV7-3 and J usage is TRBJ2-6; D not resolved. The origin of this receptor is a woman aged 25 to 45 with multiple sclerosis. Sequencing used PBMCs. The DNA for the CDR3 is TGTGCCAGCAGCCCCTTTGGGGGGGCCAACGTCCTGACTTTC. It translates to CASSPFGGANVLTF. The full variable domain, in which reference TRBV7-3 and TRBJ2-6 provide the parts outside the CDR3, is GAGVSQTPSNKVTEKGKYVELRCDPISGHTALYWYRQSLGQGPEFLIYFQGTGAADDSGLPNDRFFAVRPEGSVSTLKIQRTERGDSAVYLCASSPFGGANVLTFGAGSRLTVL.